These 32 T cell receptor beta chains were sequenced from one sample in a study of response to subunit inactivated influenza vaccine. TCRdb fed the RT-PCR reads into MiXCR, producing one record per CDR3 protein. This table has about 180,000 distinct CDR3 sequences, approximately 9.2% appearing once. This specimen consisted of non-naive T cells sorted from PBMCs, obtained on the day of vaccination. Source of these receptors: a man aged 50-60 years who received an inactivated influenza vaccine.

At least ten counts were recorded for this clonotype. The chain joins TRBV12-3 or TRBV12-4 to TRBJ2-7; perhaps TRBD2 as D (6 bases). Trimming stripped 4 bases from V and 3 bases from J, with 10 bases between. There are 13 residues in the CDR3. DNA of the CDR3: TGTGCCAGCAGTTGGGACTTGAACTACGAGCAGTACTTC. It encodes CASSWDLNYEQYF.

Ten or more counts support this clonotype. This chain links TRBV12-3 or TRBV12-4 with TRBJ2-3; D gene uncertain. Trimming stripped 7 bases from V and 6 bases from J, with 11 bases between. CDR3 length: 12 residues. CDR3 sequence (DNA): TGTGCCAGCAATTCAGGAACGGATACGCAGTATTTT. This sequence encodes CASNSGTDTQYF.

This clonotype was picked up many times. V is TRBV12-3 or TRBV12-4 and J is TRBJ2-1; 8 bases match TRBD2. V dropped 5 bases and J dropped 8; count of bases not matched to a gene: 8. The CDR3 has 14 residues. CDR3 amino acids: CASSPTSGGDEQFF. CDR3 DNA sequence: TGTGCCAGCAGTCCTACCAGCGGGGGCGATGAGCAGTTCTTC.

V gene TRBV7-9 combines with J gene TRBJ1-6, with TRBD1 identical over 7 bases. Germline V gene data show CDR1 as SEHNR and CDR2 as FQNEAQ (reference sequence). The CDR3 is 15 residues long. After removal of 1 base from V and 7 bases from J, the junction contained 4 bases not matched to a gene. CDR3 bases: TGTGCCAGCAGCTTAGGAGCAGGGGGAAATTCACCCCTCCACTTT. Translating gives CASSLGAGGNSPLHF.

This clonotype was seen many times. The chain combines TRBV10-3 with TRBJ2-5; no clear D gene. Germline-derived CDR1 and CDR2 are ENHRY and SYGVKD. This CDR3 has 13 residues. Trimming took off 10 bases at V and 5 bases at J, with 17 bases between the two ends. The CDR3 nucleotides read TGTGCCACCAGCCCGAAAAGCATGGAGACCCAGTACTTC. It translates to CATSPKSMETQYF.

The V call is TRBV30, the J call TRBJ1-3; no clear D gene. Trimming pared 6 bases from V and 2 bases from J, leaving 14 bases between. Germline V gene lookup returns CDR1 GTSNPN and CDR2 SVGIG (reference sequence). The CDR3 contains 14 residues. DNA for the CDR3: TGTGCCTGCCAAGAGGCCTATGCTGGAAACACCATATATTTT. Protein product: CACQEAYAGNTIYF.

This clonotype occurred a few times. For the CDR3, the DNA is TGCGCCAGCAGCGTAGGGGACAGTCCCAATCAGCCCCAGCATTTT. Amino acid sequence: CASSVGDSPNQPQHF. The chain combines TRBV5-1 with TRBJ1-5; 7 bases match TRBD1. Germline V gene data show CDR1 as SGHRS and CDR2 as YFSETQ. The CDR3 contains 15 residues. Unmatched junction bases numbered 7, after V lost 4 bases and J lost 3 bases. The full variable domain, with the rest looked up from reference TRBV5-1 and TRBJ1-5, is KAGVTQTPRYLIKTRGQQVTLSCSPISGHRSVSWYQQTPGQGLQFLFEYFSETQRNKGNFPGRFSGRQFSNSRSEMNVSTLELGDSALYLCASSVGDSPNQPQHFGDGTRLSIL.

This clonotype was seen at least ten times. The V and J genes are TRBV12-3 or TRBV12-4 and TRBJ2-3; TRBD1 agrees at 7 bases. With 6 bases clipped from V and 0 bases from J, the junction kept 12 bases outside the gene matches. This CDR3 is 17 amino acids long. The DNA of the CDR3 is TGTGCCAGCAGCTCCCGGGACAGAGACCCTAGCACAGATACGCAGTATTTT. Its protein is CASSSRDRDPSTDTQYF.

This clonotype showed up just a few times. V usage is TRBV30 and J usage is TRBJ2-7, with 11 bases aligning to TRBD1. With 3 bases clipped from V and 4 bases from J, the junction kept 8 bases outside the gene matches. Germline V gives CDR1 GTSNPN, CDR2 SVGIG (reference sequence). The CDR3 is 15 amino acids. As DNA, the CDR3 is TGTGCCTGGAGGCCTACGGACAGGGGGCTTTACGAGCAGTACTTC. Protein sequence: CAWRPTDRGLYEQYF.

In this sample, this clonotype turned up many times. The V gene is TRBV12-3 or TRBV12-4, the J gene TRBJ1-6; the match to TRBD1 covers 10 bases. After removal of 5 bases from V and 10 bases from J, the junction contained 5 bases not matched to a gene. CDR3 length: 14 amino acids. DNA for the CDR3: TGTGCCAGCAGTCTCGGACAGGGGGGCTCACCCCTCCACTTT. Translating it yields CASSLGQGGSPLHF.

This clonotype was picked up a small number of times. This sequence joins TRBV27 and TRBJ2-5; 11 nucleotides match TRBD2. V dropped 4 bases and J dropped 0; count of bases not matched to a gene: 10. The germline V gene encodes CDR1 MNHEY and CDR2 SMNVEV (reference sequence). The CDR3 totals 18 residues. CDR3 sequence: CASSSLRPSGGYQETQYF. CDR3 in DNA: TGTGCCAGCAGTTCCCTACGTCCTAGCGGGGGGTACCAAGAGACCCAGTACTTC.

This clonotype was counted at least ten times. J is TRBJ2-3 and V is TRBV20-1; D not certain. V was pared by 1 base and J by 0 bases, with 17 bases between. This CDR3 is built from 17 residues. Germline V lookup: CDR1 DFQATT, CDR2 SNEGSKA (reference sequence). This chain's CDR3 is CSARGLPSTTSTDTQYF. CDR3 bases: TGCAGTGCTAGAGGCTTACCCAGCACGACTAGCACAGATACGCAGTATTTT.

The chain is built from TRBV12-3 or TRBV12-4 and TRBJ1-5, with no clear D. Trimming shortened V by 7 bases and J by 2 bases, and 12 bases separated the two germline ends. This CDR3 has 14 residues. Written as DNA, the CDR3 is TGTGCCAGCACCATCGGGGTCGGCAATCAGCCCCAGCATTTT. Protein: CASTIGVGNQPQHF.

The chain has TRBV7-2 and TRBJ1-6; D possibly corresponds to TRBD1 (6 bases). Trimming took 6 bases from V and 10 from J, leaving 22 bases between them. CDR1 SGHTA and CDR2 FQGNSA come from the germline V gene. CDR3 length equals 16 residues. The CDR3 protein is CASSIRRPGARSPLHF. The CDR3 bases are TGTGCCAGCAGTATAAGGAGGCCGGGGGCTAGGTCACCCCTCCACTTT. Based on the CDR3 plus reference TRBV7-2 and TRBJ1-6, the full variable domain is GAGVSQSPSNKVTEKGKDVELRCDPISGHTALYWYRQSLGQGLEFLIYFQGNSAPDKSGLPSDRFSAERTGGSVSTLTIQRTQQEDSAVYLCASSIRRPGARSPLHFGNGTRLTVT.

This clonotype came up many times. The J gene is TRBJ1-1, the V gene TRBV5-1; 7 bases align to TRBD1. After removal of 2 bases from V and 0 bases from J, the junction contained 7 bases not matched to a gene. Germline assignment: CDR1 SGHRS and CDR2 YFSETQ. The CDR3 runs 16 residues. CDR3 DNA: TGCGCCAGCAGCTTCGTCTCGACAGGGATGAACACTGAAGCTTTCTTT. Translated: CASSFVSTGMNTEAFF.

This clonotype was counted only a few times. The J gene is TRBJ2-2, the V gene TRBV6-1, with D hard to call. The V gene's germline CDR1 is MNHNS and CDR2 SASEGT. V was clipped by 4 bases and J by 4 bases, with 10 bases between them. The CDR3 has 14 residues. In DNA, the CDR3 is TGTGCCAGCAGTGGGGTGTGGGGCACCGGGGAGCTGTTTTTT. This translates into CASSGVWGTGELFF.

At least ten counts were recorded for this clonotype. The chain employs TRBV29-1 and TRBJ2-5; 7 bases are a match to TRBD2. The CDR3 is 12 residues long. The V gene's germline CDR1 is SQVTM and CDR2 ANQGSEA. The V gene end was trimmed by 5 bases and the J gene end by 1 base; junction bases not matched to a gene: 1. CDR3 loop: CSVRLAQETQYF. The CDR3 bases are TGCAGCGTTCGACTAGCCCAAGAGACCCAGTACTTC.

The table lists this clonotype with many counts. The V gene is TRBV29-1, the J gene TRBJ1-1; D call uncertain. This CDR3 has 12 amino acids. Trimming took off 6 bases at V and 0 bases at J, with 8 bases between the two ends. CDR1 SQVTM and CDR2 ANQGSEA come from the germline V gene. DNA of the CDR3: TGCAGCGTACGTGCCTTGAACACTGAAGCTTTCTTT. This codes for CSVRALNTEAFF.

Written as DNA, the CDR3 is TGTGCCAGCAGCACCCTCAGCGCTGAAGCTTTCTTT. This gives the protein CASSTLSAEAFF. V usage is TRBV6-1 and J usage is TRBJ1-1; D gene ambiguous. This CDR3 has 12 amino acids. CDR1 and CDR2 (germline): MNHNS, SASEGT. Trimming left V 6 bases short and J 6 bases short, with 11 bases between.

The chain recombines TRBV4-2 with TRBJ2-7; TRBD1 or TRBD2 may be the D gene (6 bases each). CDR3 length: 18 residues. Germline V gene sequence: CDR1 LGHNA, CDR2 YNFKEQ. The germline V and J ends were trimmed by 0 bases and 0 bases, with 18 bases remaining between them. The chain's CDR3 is CASSQEGGLAIHSYEQYF. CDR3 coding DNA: TGTGCCAGCAGCCAAGAGGGGGGCCTAGCGATCCACTCCTACGAGCAGTACTTC.

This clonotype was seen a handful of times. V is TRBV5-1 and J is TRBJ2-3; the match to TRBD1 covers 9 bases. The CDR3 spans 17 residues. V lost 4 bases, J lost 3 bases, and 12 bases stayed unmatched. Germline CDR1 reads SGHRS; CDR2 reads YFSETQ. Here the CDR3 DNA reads TGCGCCAGCAGCGGGGGAGTGGGACAGGGAGCGACAGATACGCAGTATTTT. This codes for CASSGGVGQGATDTQYF.

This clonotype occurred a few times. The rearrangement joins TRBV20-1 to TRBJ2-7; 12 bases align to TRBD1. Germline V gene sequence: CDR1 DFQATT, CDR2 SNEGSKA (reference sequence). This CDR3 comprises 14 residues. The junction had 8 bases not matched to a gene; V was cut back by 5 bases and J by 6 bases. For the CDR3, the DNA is TGCAGTGCTGGCCGGGACAGGGGGCTGTTCGAGCAGTACTTC. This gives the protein CSAGRDRGLFEQYF.

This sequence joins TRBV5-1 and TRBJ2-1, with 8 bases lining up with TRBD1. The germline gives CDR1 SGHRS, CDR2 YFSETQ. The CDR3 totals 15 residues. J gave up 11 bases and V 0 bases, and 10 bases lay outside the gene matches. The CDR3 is CASSLEGRGPDKQFF. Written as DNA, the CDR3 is TGCGCCAGCAGCTTGGAGGGCAGGGGGCCCGATAAGCAGTTCTTC.

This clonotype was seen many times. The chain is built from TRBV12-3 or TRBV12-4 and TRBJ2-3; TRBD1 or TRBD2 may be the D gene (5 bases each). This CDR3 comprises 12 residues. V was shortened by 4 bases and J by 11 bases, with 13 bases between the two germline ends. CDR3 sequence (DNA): TGTGCCAGCAGTTCCCAGGGACCTGGGCAGTATTTT. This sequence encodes CASSSQGPGQYF.

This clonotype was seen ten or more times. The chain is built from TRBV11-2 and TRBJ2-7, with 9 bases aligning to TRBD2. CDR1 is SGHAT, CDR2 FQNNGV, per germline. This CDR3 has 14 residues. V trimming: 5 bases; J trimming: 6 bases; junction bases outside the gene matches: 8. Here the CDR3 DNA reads TGTGCCAGCAGCCCCATTAGCGGGAGCGGCGAGCAGTACTTC. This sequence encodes CASSPISGSGEQYF.

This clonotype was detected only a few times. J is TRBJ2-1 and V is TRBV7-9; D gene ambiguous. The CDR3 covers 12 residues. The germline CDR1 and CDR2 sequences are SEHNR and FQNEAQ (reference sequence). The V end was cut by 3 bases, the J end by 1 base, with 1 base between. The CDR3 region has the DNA TGTGCCAGCAGCTTTTCCTACAATGAGCAGTTCTTC. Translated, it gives CASSFSYNEQFF.

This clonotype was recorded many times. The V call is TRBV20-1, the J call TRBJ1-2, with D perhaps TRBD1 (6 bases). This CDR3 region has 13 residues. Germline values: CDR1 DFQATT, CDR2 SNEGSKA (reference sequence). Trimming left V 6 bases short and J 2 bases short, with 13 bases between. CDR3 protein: CSAWGAPNYGYTF. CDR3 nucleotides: TGCAGTGCATGGGGGGCACCGAACTATGGCTACACCTTC.

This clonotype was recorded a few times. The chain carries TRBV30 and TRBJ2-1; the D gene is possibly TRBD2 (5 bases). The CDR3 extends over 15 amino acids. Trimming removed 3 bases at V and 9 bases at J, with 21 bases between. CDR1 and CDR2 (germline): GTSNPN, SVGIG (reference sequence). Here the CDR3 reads CAWSADAPGVSEQFF. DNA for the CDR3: TGTGCCTGGAGCGCAGACGCTCCCGGGGTCAGTGAGCAGTTCTTC.

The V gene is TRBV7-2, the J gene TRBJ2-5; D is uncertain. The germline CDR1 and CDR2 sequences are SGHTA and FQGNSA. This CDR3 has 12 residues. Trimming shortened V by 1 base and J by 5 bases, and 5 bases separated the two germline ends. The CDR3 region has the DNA TGTGCCAGCAGCTTAGACGTGGAGACCCAGTACTTC. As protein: CASSLDVETQYF.

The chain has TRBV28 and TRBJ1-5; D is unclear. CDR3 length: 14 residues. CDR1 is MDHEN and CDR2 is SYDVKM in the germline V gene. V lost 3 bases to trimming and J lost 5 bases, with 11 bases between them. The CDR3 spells CASSFGGEDQPQHF. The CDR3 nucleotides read TGTGCCAGCAGTTTTGGTGGGGAGGATCAGCCCCAGCATTTT. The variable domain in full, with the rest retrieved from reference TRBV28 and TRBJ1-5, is DVKVTQSSRYLVKRTGEKVFLECVQDMDHENMFWYRQDPGLGLRLIYFSYDVKMKEKGDIPEGYSVSREKKERFSLILESASTNQTSMYLCASSFGGEDQPQHFGDGTRLSIL.

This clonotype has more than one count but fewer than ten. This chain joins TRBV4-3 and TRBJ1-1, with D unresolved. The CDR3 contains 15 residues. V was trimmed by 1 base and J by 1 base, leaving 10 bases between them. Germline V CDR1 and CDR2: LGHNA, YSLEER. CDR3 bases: TGCGCCAGCAGCCAAGGCGTACAGAGGAACACTGAAGCTTTCTTT. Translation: CASSQGVQRNTEAFF.

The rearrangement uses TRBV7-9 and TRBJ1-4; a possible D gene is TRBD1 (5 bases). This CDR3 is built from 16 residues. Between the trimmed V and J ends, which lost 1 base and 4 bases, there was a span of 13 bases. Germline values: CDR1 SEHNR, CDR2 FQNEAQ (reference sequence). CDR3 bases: TGTGCCAGCAGCTTAGGGGCGACAGCCTTTAATGAAAAACTGTTTTTT. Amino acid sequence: CASSLGATAFNEKLFF. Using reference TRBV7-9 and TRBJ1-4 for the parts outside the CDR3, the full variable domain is DTGVSQNPRHKITKRGQNVTFRCDPISEHNRLYWYRQTLGQGPEFLTYFQNEAQLEKSRLLSDRFSAERPKGSFSTLEIQRTEQGDSAMYLCASSLGATAFNEKLFFGSGTQLSVL.